The 17 T cell receptor beta chains given below trace back to one sample, sequenced in a study of OX40 agonist ivuxolimab in advanced cancers. The library was obtained by the immunoSEQ multiplex PCR assay. TCRdb carries this immuneACCESS record with in-frame sequences only. Its versions omit some clonotypes, under half of them owing to an unresolved V gene in the studies checked, with the rest unexplained. This sample is represented by 70,000 to 85,000 clones; 84% of them were singletons. The top ten clones comprise 2.1% of the sample. The sequenced sample was CD4+ or CD8+ T cells sorted from blood, obtained in a trial of the OX40 agonist ivuxolimab. The origin of the receptors is an adult with an advanced solid tumor such as melanoma, head and neck, liver or kidney cancer.

The rearrangement joins TRBV7-2 to TRBJ1-1, with D possibly TRBD1 on 6 matching bases. V gave up 2 bases and J gave up 7 bases, with 8 bases separating them. Germline CDR1 SGHTA, CDR2 FQGNSA. The CDR3 runs 12 residues. This CDR3 is CASSLSRGEAFF. The CDR3 nucleotides read TGTGCCAGCAGCTTATCCAGGGGTGAAGCTTTCTTT.

CDR3 sequence (DNA): TGTGCCAGCAGCCTGACTAGCGGGATCTACGAGCAGTACTTC. Translating it yields CASSLTSGIYEQYF. V gene TRBV14 combines with J gene TRBJ2-7; 11 bases are a match to TRBD2. Germline CDR1 and CDR2: SGHDN and FVKESK. J was trimmed by 3 bases and V by 4 bases; bases with no gene match: 2. The CDR3 loop spans 14 amino acids. Full variable domain (rest looked up from reference TRBV14 and TRBJ2-7): EAGVTQFPSHSVIEKGQTVTLRCDPISGHDNLYWYRRVMGKEIKFLLHFVKESKQDESGMPNNRFLAERTGGTYSTLKVQPAELEDSGVYFCASSLTSGIYEQYFGPGTRLTVT.

The gene calls are TRBV4-3 and TRBJ2-3; 11 nucleotides line up with TRBD1. After removal of 4 bases from V and 5 bases from J, the junction contained 8 bases not matched to a gene. Germline loops: CDR1 LGHNA, CDR2 YSLEER. CDR3 length equals 16 residues. The CDR3 DNA reads as TGCGCCAGCAGCCCGCATGGGACAGGGGGAAGAGATACGCAGTATTTT. Its translation: CASSPHGTGGRDTQYF.

The chain joins TRBV10-3 to TRBJ2-1, with 13 bases fitting TRBD2. The CDR3 spans 15 residues. Germline CDR1 reads ENHRY; CDR2 reads SYGVKD. V trimming: 7 bases; J trimming: 7 bases; junction bases outside the gene matches: 7. The CDR3 spells CAINRLAGGENEQFF. CDR3 DNA sequence: TGTGCCATCAACCGACTAGCGGGAGGCGAAAATGAGCAGTTCTTC.

V usage is TRBV7-8 and J usage is TRBJ1-1; 9 nucleotides align to TRBD1. The length of the CDR3 is 15 residues. Germline lookup yields CDR1 SGHVS and CDR2 FQNEAQ. The V gene end was trimmed by 2 bases and the J gene end by 7 bases; junction bases not matched to a gene: 8. The CDR3 sequence is CASSLRNRGLGEAFF. In DNA, the CDR3 is TGTGCCAGCAGCTTAAGGAACAGGGGGCTCGGTGAAGCTTTCTTT. The variable domain in full, with the rest retrieved from reference TRBV7-8 and TRBJ1-1, is GAGVSQSPRYKVAKRGQDVALRCDPISGHVSLFWYQQALGQGPEFLTYFQNEAQLDKSGLPSDRFFAERPEGSVSTLKIQRTQQEDSAVYLCASSLRNRGLGEAFFGQGTRLTVV.

The chain has TRBV4-2 and TRBJ1-1, with TRBD1 as a possible D gene (5 bases). The CDR3 runs to 15 residues. Deletions cut 0 bases from V and 5 bases from J, with 13 bases between. CDR1 is LGHNA, CDR2 YNFKEQ, per germline. In DNA form, the CDR3 reads TGTGCCAGCAGCCAAGAAGCTCAGGGCAGGACTGAAGCTTTCTTT. This translates into CASSQEAQGRTEAFF.

The chain employs TRBV19 and TRBJ2-7; D remains ambiguous. The germline V and J ends were trimmed by 3 bases and 4 bases, with 10 bases remaining between them. Germline V gene sequence: CDR1 LNHDA, CDR2 SQIVND (reference sequence). This CDR3 spans 13 amino acids. CDR3 sequence reads: CASSIGVQYEQYF. CDR3 nucleotide sequence: TGTGCCAGTAGTATTGGGGTCCAGTACGAGCAGTACTTC. Filled out from reference TRBV19 and TRBJ2-7, the complete variable domain reads DGGITQSPKYLFRKEGQNVTLSCEQNLNHDAMYWYRQDPGQGLRLIYYSQIVNDFQKGDIAEGYSVSREKKESFPLTVTSAQKNPTAFYLCASSIGVQYEQYFGPGTRLTVT.

This chain uses TRBV9 with TRBJ2-5, with a tentative D call TRBD2 (5 bases). The V end lost 4 bases, the J end lost 5 bases, and 15 bases lay between the germline ends. Per germline, CDR1 SGDLS and CDR2 YYNGEE. The CDR3 totals 14 residues. The CDR3 coding sequence is TGTGCCAGCAGCCCGGATCCGACGGGGGAGACCCAGTACTTC. Its protein is CASSPDPTGETQYF.

This clone has more than one count but fewer than ten. The gene calls are TRBV10-1 and TRBJ2-1; D is unresolved. The CDR3 totals 14 residues. V was cut by 0 bases and J by 12 bases, with 15 bases left in between. Germline assignment: CDR1 WNHNN and CDR2 SYGVQD (reference sequence). The CDR3 sequence: CASSESGDPGGQFF. Here the CDR3 DNA reads TGCGCCAGCAGTGAGTCCGGCGATCCGGGTGGGCAGTTCTTC.

The chain combines TRBV28 with TRBJ2-7, with D tentatively TRBD2 (5 bases). There are 14 residues in the CDR3. V shed 5 bases and J shed 7 bases, with 18 bases lying between them. The germline CDR1 and CDR2 sequences are MDHEN and SYDVKM. CDR3 nucleotide sequence: TGTGCCAGCAGTGGACCCGGGCCCCCGGGGGAGCAGTACTTC. This translates into CASSGPGPPGEQYF.

This clone was observed a handful of times. This rearrangement joins TRBV6-5 to TRBJ2-4; the D is unclear. The CDR3 covers 11 residues. Per the germline V gene, CDR1 is MNHEY and CDR2 is SVGAGI. Deletions cut 7 bases from V and 4 bases from J, with 5 bases between. The CDR3 DNA reads as TGTGCCAGCACGGAGAAAAACATTCAGTACTTC. Translating gives CASTEKNIQYF.

The rearrangement joins TRBV6-1 to TRBJ2-5; D not resolved. The V end was cut by 1 base, the J end by 12 bases, with 9 bases between. The CDR3 is made up of 11 amino acids. CDR1 MNHNS and CDR2 SASEGT come from the germline V gene. The CDR3 DNA reads as TGTGCCAGCAGTGAAGGTCCCAGAAAGTACTTC. Protein product: CASSEGPRKYF.

The rearrangement joins TRBV5-4 to TRBJ2-3; 9 nucleotides align to TRBD2. CDR1 and CDR2 (germline): SGHNT, YYREEE (reference sequence). J was trimmed by 1 base and V by 6 bases; bases with no gene match: 6. This CDR3 is 15 amino acids long. CDR3 DNA sequence: TGTGCCAGCACTACTAGGACTAGCGGCACAGATACGCAGTATTTT. Protein product: CASTTRTSGTDTQYF.

This clone was observed a handful of times. This sequence joins TRBV19 and TRBJ1-1; TRBD1 matches at 11 bases. Germline CDR1 is LNHDA and CDR2 is SQIVND (reference sequence). CDR3 length: 15 amino acids. The V segment lost 4 bases and the J segment 1 base; nucleotides outside the gene matches: 2. The CDR3 reads CASSRTGGANTEAFF. Here the CDR3 DNA reads TGTGCCAGTAGTAGGACAGGGGGCGCGAACACTGAAGCTTTCTTT.

The CDR3 sequence: CASTRTDNYGYTF. For the CDR3, the DNA is TGTGCCAGTACCCGGACAGATAACTATGGCTACACCTTC. This rearrangement joins TRBV19 to TRBJ1-2; D perhaps matches TRBD1 (6 bases). The V end was cut by 7 bases, the J end by 1 base, with 10 bases between. This CDR3 comprises 13 residues. The germline V gene encodes CDR1 LNHDA and CDR2 SQIVND (reference sequence). The whole variable domain, filled in from reference TRBV19 and TRBJ1-2, reads DGGITQSPKYLFRKEGQNVTLSCEQNLNHDAMYWYRQDPGQGLRLIYYSQIVNDFQKGDIAEGYSVSREKKESFPLTVTSAQKNPTAFYLCASTRTDNYGYTFGSGTRLTVV.

The chain joins TRBV27 to TRBJ1-4, with TRBD1 matching over 7 bases. Trimming removed 4 bases from V and 7 bases from J; junction bases left unmatched: 9. The V gene's germline CDR1 is MNHEY and CDR2 SMNVEV (reference sequence). This CDR3 has 15 amino acids. The CDR3 protein is CASSSLQGRPEKLFF. DNA of the CDR3: TGTGCCAGCAGTTCTTTACAGGGGAGACCTGAAAAACTGTTTTTT.

This clone is a singleton in its sample. The J gene is TRBJ1-6, the V gene TRBV4-3; unclear D gene. Germline loops: CDR1 LGHNA, CDR2 YSLEER. V gave up 0 bases and J gave up 5 bases, with 5 bases separating them. The CDR3 is 14 residues long. The CDR3 DNA sequence: TGCGCCAGCAGCCAAGATTTCAATAATTCACCCCTCCACTTT. Translating gives CASSQDFNNSPLHF.